These 14 T cell receptor beta chains were all obtained from the same sample, sequenced in a study of blood T cell repertoires in COVID-19. Libraries were prepared by immunoSEQ multiplex PCR; TCRdb keeps only in-frame clonotypes and omits some of them. This sample has 280,000 or so clones; 80% to 90% occur once, and the top ten carry about 2%. The sequenced material came from PBMCs or T cells enriched from blood (not recorded which). These receptors were collected from a young man who had recovered from COVID-19.

This clone was observed a handful of times. The V gene is TRBV5-1, the J gene TRBJ2-7, with 9 bases fitting TRBD2. The germline V gene encodes CDR1 SGHRS and CDR2 YFSETQ. Trimming took 3 bases from V and 5 from J; bases not matched to a gene: 3. This CDR3 has 13 residues. CDR3 bases: TGCGCCAGCAGCTCTAGCGGGGACAACGAGCAGTACTTC. Protein product: CASSSSGDNEQYF.

The chain uses TRBV2 and TRBJ1-2; 9 bases fit TRBD1. This CDR3 has 15 amino acids. V was clipped by 4 bases and J by 4 bases; unmatched bases: 7. CDR1 is SNHLY, CDR2 FYNNEI, per germline. The CDR3 is CASSGGQGRSYGYTF. The CDR3 nucleotides are TGTGCCAGCAGTGGAGGACAGGGGAGATCCTATGGCTACACCTTC.

V is TRBV19 and J is TRBJ2-2; D possibly corresponds to TRBD1 (5 bases). This CDR3 is built from 16 residues. Trimming stripped 4 bases from V and 6 bases from J, with 18 bases between. Per the germline V gene, CDR1 is LNHDA and CDR2 is SQIVND (reference sequence). The CDR3 sequence is CASSTQGIKVPGELFF. CDR3 in DNA: TGTGCCAGTAGTACTCAGGGTATAAAGGTTCCCGGGGAGCTGTTTTTT.

The V call is TRBV27, the J call TRBJ2-6; TRBD2 aligns across 7 bases. Germline V lookup: CDR1 MNHEY, CDR2 SMNVEV (reference sequence). V lost 5 bases, J lost 0 bases, and 1 base stayed unmatched. CDR3 length: 15 residues. The CDR3 region has the DNA TGTGCCAGCAGTGGCGGGAGCTCTGGGGCCAACGTCCTGACTTTC. Translated, it gives CASSGGSSGANVLTF.

The chain has TRBV5-5 and TRBJ1-3, with D perhaps TRBD1 (6 bases). Deletions cut 1 base from V and 4 bases from J, with 12 bases between. Germline V lookup: CDR1 SGHKS, CDR2 YYEKEE (reference sequence). The CDR3 consists of 15 residues. The CDR3 coding sequence is TGTGCCAGCAGCTTGCTGACAGGCGGAGGAAACACCATATATTTT. This codes for CASSLLTGGGNTIYF.

DNA for the CDR3: TGTGCCAGCTCCCGGGGGACGACAGGGTCGACTGAAGCTTTCTTT. Translated: CASSRGTTGSTEAFF. The chain links TRBV19 to TRBJ1-1; 7 bases agree with TRBD1. V was pared by 9 bases and J by 5 bases, with 15 bases of the junction left unmatched. The CDR3 extends over 15 amino acids. Germline CDR1 LNHDA, CDR2 SQIVND (reference sequence).

This clone has a single count. The chain recombines TRBV11-2 with TRBJ1-2, with D tentatively TRBD1 (5 bases). V shed 1 base and J shed 2 bases, with 11 bases lying between them. The CDR3 runs 15 residues. Germline values: CDR1 SGHAT, CDR2 FQNNGV. The CDR3 coding sequence is TGTGCCAGCAGCTTAGCGGCGGGACCCAACTATGGCTACACCTTC. It encodes CASSLAAGPNYGYTF.

V and J are TRBV6-5 and TRBJ1-2; D is perhaps TRBD1 (6 bases). Germline lookup yields CDR1 MNHEY and CDR2 SVGAGI. Trimming took 11 bases from V and 4 from J, leaving 14 bases between them. The CDR3 sequence is 12 residues long. The CDR3 DNA is TGTGCCGTCGGGGGGCCGGGCTATGGCTACACCTTC. Translating gives CAVGGPGYGYTF.

This CDR3 reads CASSLDRDSLNTEAFF. The CDR3 nucleotides read TGTGCCAGCAGCTTGGACCGGGACAGCCTAAACACTGAAGCTTTCTTT. This sequence joins TRBV5-6 and TRBJ1-1, with TRBD1 matching 7 bases. Germline V gene sequence: CDR1 SGHDT, CDR2 YYEEEE. V lost 0 bases to trimming and J lost 2 bases; unmatched junction nucleotides: 7. The CDR3 totals 16 residues.

This chain joins TRBV6-5 and TRBJ2-7, with D possibly matching TRBD1 (6 bases). Germline lookup yields CDR1 MNHEY and CDR2 SVGAGI. CDR3 length: 13 amino acids. V lost 6 bases and J lost 4, with 13 bases in between. The CDR3 is CASRGQLGYEQYF. For the CDR3, the DNA is TGTGCCAGCAGAGGACAGCTGGGATACGAGCAGTACTTC.

This clone was counted only a few times. J is TRBJ2-3 and V is TRBV18, with 8 bases lining up with TRBD2. CDR3 length equals 14 residues. V was pared by 2 bases and J by 8 bases, with 6 bases of the junction left unmatched. Looked up from germline, CDR1 is KGHSH and CDR2 is LQKENI. CDR3 loop: CASSPTGGQGTQYF. CDR3 DNA: TGTGCCAGCTCACCAACGGGGGGGCAGGGTACGCAGTATTTT.

Turning to this clone: The identical CDR3 is also encoded by other nucleotide sequences in the sample. This chain connects TRBV12-3 or TRBV12-4 to TRBJ1-2; D may be TRBD1 (5 bases). The CDR3 is made up of 11 amino acids. The V and J ends lost 1 base and 8 bases respectively, with 5 bases between them. The CDR3, as DNA: TGTGCCAGCAGTTTAGGGGGCGGCTACACCTTC. As protein: CASSLGGGYTF.

The chain couples TRBV11-1 to TRBJ1-6; D gene ambiguous. V lost 3 bases to trimming and J lost 8 bases, with 11 bases between them. The CDR3 runs to 14 residues. CDR1 is SGHAT, CDR2 FQDESV, per germline (reference sequence). CDR3 in DNA: TGTGCCAGCAGCTTGACACCTGGGCATTCACCCCTCCACTTT. Protein product: CASSLTPGHSPLHF.

This clone was counted only a few times. This chain uses TRBV25-1 with TRBJ2-5, with 8 positions matching TRBD1. V trimming: 5 bases; J trimming: 5 bases; junction bases outside the gene matches: 4. In germline, CDR1 is MGHDK, CDR2 SYGVNS. The CDR3 covers 13 residues. The CDR3 DNA reads TGTGCCAGCAGTCAGGGGGCGCGGGAGACCCAGTACTTC. It specifies CASSQGARETQYF.